These 11 T cell receptor beta chains share one sample of origin, sequenced in a study of T cells after yellow fever vaccination. Using its own MiXCR run on the 5' RACE reads, TCRdb lists one record per CDR3 protein. In the table there are around 300,000 distinct CDR3 sequences, around 4.4% of which are singletons. Sequences were derived from PBMCs, sampled 15 days after the yellow fever booster vaccination. The receptors were gathered from a man aged 18 to 35 who received the YFV17D yellow fever vaccine.

This clonotype was seen ten or more times. This sequence joins TRBV5-1 and TRBJ1-1, with D maybe TRBD1 (5 bases). V was trimmed by 4 bases and J by 1 base, leaving 11 bases between them. This CDR3 has 14 residues. Germline CDR1 reads SGHRS; CDR2 reads YFSETQ. DNA of the CDR3: TGCGCCAGCAGCCCGACAGCCTCGAACACTGAAGCTTTCTTT. Encoded protein: CASSPTASNTEAFF.

This clonotype occurred a few times. The chain uses TRBV20-1 and TRBJ2-7; D gene ambiguous. Germline V CDR1 and CDR2: DFQATT, SNEGSKA (reference sequence). Trimming shortened V by 7 bases and J by 4 bases, and 17 bases separated the two germline ends. The CDR3 extends over 13 amino acids. In DNA form, the CDR3 reads TGCAGTGTCCCTGGGAATGTTCGGTACGAGCAGTACTTC. Translated: CSVPGNVRYEQYF.

In this sample, this clonotype turned up many times. The chain couples TRBV20-1 to TRBJ1-2; no firm D call. The CDR3 covers 12 residues. Deletions cut 5 bases from V and 4 bases from J, with 11 bases between. CDR1 is DFQATT and CDR2 is SNEGSKA in the germline V gene (reference sequence). CDR3 region: CSAPGPAYGYTF. The CDR3 nucleotides are TGCAGTGCTCCCGGCCCGGCCTATGGCTACACCTTC.

This clonotype was seen at least ten times. The chain is built from TRBV5-1 and TRBJ2-3; D is possibly TRBD1 (6 bases). This CDR3 region has 14 residues. In germline, CDR1 is SGHRS, CDR2 YFSETQ. V dropped 4 bases and J dropped 1 base, with 10 bases sitting between them. The CDR3 loop is CASSPRTGTDTQYF. DNA of the CDR3: TGCGCCAGCAGCCCGAGGACAGGCACAGATACGCAGTATTTT. The full variable domain, with the rest looked up from reference TRBV5-1 and TRBJ2-3, is KAGVTQTPRYLIKTRGQQVTLSCSPISGHRSVSWYQQTPGQGLQFLFEYFSETQRNKGNFPGRFSGRQFSNSRSEMNVSTLELGDSALYLCASSPRTGTDTQYFGPGTRLTVL.

The V call is TRBV6-6, the J call TRBJ2-1, with no clear D. The CDR3 length is 15 residues. The germline CDR1 and CDR2 sequences are MNHNY and SVGAGI (reference sequence). The ends were cut back, 2 bases at V and 0 bases at J, with 8 bases in the middle. The CDR3 here is CASSYRAGSYNEQFF. CDR3 nucleotide sequence: TGTGCCAGCAGTTACCGTGCAGGCTCCTACAATGAGCAGTTCTTC.

This chain joins TRBV10-3 and TRBJ2-3; no reliable D call. The CDR3 contains 14 residues. Germline V lookup: CDR1 ENHRY, CDR2 SYGVKD. V lost 3 bases and J 2 bases, leaving 9 bases between the germline ends. Here the CDR3 reads CAISDSRDTDTQYF. The CDR3, as DNA: TGTGCCATCAGTGATAGTAGGGACACAGATACGCAGTATTTT.

Notes on this clonotype: Compared with germline, one end of the junction differs, possibly owing to a read error. This chain uses TRBV2 with TRBJ2-1; D call uncertain. The CDR3 covers 14 residues. Per the germline V gene, CDR1 is SNHLY and CDR2 is FYNNEI. In DNA, the CDR3 is TGTGCCAGCAGAGAAGGATGGCGTAACAATGAGCAGTTCTTC. It codes for CASREGWRNNEQFF. The full variable domain, completed using reference TRBV2 and TRBJ2-1, is EPEVTQTPSHQVTQMGQEVILRCVPISNHLYFYWYRQILGQKVEFLVSFYNNEISEKSEIFDDQFSVERPDGSNFTLKIRSTKLEDSAMYFCASREGWRNNEQFFGPGTRLTVL.

This clonotype was detected ten times or more. The chain carries TRBV5-1 and TRBJ2-3; D is uncertain. V lost 4 bases, J lost 4 bases, and 19 bases lay in between. The CDR3 extends over 16 amino acids. In germline, CDR1 is SGHRS, CDR2 YFSETQ. The chain's CDR3 is CASSSSTRPGSDTQYF. The CDR3 region has the DNA TGCGCCAGCAGCAGCTCAACCCGGCCCGGCTCAGATACGCAGTATTTT.

This clonotype was recorded at least ten times. The CDR3 sequence: CASSVDSNSPLHF. CDR3 nucleotide sequence: TGCGCCAGCAGCGTCGACAGCAATTCACCCCTCCACTTT. J is TRBJ1-6 and V is TRBV5-1; D is perhaps TRBD1 (5 bases). CDR1 is SGHRS and CDR2 is YFSETQ in the germline V gene. Trimming stripped 4 bases from V and 7 bases from J, with 9 bases between. The CDR3 runs 13 residues.

This clonotype was counted only a few times. The chain combines TRBV7-2 with TRBJ1-2; no reliable D call. The V gene's germline CDR1 is SGHTA and CDR2 FQGNSA. V lost 3 bases, J lost 2 bases, and 7 bases lay in between. The CDR3 sequence is 13 residues long. The CDR3 nucleotides are TGTGCCAGCAGCTTCTCAGGAAACTATGGCTACACCTTC. This gives the protein CASSFSGNYGYTF.

This clonotype was observed a handful of times. This chain connects TRBV12-3 or TRBV12-4 to TRBJ1-5; D not resolved. This CDR3 region has 13 residues. V lost 5 bases and J 3 bases, leaving 8 bases between the germline ends. In nucleotides, the CDR3 is TGTGCCAGCAGTCGGGCTACCAATCAGCCCCAGCATTTT. As protein: CASSRATNQPQHF.